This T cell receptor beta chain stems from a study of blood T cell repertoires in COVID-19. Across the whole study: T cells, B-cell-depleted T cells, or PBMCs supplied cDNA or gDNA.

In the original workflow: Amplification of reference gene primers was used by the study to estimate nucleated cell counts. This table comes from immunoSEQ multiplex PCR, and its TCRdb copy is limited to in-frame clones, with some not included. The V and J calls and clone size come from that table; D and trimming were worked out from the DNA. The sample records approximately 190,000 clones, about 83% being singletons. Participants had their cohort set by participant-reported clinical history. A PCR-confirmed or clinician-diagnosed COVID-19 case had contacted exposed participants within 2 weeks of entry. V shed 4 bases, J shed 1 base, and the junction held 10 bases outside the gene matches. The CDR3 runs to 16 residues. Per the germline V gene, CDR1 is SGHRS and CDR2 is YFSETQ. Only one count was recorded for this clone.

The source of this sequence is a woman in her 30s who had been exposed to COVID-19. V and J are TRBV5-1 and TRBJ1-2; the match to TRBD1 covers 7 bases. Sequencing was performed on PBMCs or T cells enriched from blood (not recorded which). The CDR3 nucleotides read TGCGCCAGCAGCCCTGGGACAGTCGTTGTTAACTATGGCTACACCTTC. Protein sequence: CASSPGTVVVNYGYTF. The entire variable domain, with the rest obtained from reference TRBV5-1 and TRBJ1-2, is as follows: KAGVTQTPRYLIKTRGQQVTLSCSPISGHRSVSWYQQTPGQGLQFLFEYFSETQRNKGNFPGRFSGRQFSNSRSEMNVSTLELGDSALYLCASSPGTVVVNYGYTFGSGTRLTVV.